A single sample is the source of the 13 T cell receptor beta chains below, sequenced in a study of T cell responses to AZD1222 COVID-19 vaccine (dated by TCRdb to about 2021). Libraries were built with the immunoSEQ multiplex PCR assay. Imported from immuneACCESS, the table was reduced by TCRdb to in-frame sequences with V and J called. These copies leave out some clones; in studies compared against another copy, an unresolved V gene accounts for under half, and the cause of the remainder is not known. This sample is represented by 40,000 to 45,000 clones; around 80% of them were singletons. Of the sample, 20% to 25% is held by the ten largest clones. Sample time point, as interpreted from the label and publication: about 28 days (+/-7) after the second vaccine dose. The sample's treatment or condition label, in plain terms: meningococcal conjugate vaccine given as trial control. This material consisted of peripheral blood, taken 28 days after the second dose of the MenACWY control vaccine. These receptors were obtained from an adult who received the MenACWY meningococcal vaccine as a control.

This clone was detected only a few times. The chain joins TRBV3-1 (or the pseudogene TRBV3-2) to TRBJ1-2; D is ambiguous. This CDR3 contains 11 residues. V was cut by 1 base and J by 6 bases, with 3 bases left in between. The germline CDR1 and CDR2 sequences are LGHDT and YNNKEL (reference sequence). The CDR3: CASSQGNGYTF. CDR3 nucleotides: TGTGCCAGCAGCCAAGGGAATGGCTACACCTTC.

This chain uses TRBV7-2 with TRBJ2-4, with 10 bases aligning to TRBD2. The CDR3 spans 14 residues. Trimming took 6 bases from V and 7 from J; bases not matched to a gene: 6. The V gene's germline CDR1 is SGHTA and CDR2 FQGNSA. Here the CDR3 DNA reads TGTGCCAGCAGGCCTAGCGGGGGAGGGAACATTCAGTACTTC. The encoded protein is CASRPSGGGNIQYF.

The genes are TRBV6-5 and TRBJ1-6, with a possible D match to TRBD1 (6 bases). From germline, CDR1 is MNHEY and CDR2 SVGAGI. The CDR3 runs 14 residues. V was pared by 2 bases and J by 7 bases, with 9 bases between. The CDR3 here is CASSYKGENSPLHF. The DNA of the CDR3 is TGTGCCAGCAGTTACAAGGGGGAAAATTCACCCCTCCACTTT.

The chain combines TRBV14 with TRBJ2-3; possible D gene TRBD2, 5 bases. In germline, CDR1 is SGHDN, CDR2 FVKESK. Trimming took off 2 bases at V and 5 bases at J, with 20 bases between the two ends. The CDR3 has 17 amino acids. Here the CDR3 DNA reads TGTGCCAGCAGCCAACCCATCGGACGGGAAGCAGGAGATACGCAGTATTTT. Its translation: CASSQPIGREAGDTQYF.

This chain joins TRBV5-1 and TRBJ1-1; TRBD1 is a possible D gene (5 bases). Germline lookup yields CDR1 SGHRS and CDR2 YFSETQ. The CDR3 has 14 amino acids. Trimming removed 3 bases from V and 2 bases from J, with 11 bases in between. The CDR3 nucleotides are TGCGCCAGCAGCTCTTCCGGGGGTAACACTGAAGCTTTCTTT. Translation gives CASSSSGGNTEAFF.

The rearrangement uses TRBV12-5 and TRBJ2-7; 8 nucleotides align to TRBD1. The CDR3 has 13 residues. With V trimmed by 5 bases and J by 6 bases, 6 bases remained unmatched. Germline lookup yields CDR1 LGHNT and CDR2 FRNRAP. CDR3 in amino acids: CASGLAGGVEQYF. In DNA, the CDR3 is TGTGCTAGTGGTCTCGCAGGGGGCGTCGAGCAGTACTTC. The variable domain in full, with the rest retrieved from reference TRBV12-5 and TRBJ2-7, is DARVTQTPRHKVTEMGQEVTMRCQPILGHNTVFWYRQTMMQGLELLAYFRNRAPLDDSGMPKDRFSAEMPDATLATLKIQPSEPRDSAVYFCASGLAGGVEQYFGPGTRLTVT.

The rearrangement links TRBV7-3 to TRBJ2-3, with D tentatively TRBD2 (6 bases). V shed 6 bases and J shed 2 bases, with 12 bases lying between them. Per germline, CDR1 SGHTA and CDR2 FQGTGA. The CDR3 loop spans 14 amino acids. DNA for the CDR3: TGTGCCAGCAGACCGGGAGTCCCCACAGATACGCAGTATTTT. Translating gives CASRPGVPTDTQYF.

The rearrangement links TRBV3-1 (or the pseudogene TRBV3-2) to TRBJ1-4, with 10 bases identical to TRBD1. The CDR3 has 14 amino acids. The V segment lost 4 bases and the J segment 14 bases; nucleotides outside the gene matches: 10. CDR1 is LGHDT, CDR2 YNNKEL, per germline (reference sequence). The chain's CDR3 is CASSPSRDRGRLFF. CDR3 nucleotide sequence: TGTGCCAGCAGCCCGTCCCGGGACAGGGGTAGGCTGTTTTTT.

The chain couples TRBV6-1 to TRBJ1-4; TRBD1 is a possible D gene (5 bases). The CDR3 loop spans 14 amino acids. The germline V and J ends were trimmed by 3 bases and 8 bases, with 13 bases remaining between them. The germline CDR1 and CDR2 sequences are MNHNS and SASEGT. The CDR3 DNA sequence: TGTGCCAGCAGTGAGAGGGCAGGGCGGGAAAAACTGTTTTTT. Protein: CASSERAGREKLFF.

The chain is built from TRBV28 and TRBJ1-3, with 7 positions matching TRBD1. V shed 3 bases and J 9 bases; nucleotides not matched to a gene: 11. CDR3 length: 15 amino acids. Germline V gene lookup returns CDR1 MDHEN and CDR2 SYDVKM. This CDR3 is CASSFGQARASTIYF. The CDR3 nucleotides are TGTGCCAGCAGTTTTGGACAGGCACGTGCCTCCACCATATATTTT.

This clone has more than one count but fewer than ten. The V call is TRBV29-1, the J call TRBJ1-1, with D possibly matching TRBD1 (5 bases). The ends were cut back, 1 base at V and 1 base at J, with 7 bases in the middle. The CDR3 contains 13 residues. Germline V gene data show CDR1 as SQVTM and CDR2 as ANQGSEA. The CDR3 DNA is TGCAGCGTTGAAGGGACACCGAACACTGAAGCTTTCTTT. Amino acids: CSVEGTPNTEAFF.

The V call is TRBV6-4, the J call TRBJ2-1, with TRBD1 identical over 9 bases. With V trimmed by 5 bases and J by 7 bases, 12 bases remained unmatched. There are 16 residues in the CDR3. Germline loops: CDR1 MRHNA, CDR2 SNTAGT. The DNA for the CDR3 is TGTGCCAGCAGTCCATCATCCGGGACAGGGAGGAATGAGCAGTTCTTC. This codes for CASSPSSGTGRNEQFF.

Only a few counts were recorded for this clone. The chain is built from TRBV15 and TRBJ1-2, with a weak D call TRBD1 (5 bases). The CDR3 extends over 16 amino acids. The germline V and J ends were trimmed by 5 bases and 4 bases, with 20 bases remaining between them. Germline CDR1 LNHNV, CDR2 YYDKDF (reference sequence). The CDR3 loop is CATSPKGRGGPYGYTF. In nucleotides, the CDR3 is TGTGCCACCAGCCCAAAGGGGCGGGGTGGGCCCTATGGCTACACCTTC.